Given below is one TCR beta chain in context. This specimen comes from a study of cytomegalovirus exposure and HLA in healthy donors. CDR1 and CDR2 from the germline V gene are LNHDA and SQIVND (reference sequence). The CDR3 contains 15 residues. The V and J ends lost 8 bases and 1 base, in that order; junction bases with no gene match: 6. The PCR had 60 Vbeta and 13 Jbeta primers. This table comes from immunoSEQ multiplex PCR, and its TCRdb copy is limited to in-frame clones, with some not included. The sample gives 140,000 or so clones, 70% of which show up once; around 1.6% is in the top ten. The chain joins TRBV19 to TRBJ2-4; 9 positions match TRBD1. Sequencing used PBMCs. This clonotype was obtained from a woman aged 25-40 years in good health and CMV-seronegative. The CDR3 DNA reads TGTGCCAGTCGGCCCGGGACAGGGGCCAAAAACATTCAGTACTTC. Protein sequence: CASRPGTGAKNIQYF.